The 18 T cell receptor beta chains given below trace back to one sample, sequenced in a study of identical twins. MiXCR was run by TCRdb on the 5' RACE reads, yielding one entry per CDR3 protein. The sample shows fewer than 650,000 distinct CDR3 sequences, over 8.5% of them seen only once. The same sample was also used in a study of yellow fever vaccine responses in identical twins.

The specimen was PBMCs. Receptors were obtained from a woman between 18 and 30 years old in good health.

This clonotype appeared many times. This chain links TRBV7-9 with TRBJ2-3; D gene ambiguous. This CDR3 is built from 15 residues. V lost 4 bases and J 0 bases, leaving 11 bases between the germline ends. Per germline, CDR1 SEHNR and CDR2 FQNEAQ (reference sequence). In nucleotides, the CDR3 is TGTGCCAGCAGCTCCCCGACTTCTAGCACAGATACGCAGTATTTT. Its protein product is CASSSPTSSTDTQYF. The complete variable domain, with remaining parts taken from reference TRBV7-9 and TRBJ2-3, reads DTGVSQNPRHKITKRGQNVTFRCDPISEHNRLYWYRQTLGQGPEFLTYFQNEAQLEKSRLLSDRFSAERPKGSFSTLEIQRTEQGDSAMYLCASSSPTSSTDTQYFGPGTRLTVL.

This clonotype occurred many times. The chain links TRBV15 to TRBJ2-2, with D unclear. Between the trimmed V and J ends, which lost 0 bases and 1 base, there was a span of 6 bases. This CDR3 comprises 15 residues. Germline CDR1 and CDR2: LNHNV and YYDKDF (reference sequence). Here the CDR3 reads CATSREAGNTGELFF. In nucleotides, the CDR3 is TGTGCCACCAGCAGAGAAGCAGGGAACACCGGGGAGCTGTTTTTT.

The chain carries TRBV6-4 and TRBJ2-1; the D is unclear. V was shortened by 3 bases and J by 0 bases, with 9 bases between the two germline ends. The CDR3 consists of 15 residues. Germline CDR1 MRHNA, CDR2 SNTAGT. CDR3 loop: CASSEEASSYNEQFF. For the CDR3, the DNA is TGTGCCAGCAGTGAGGAAGCTAGCTCCTACAATGAGCAGTTCTTC.

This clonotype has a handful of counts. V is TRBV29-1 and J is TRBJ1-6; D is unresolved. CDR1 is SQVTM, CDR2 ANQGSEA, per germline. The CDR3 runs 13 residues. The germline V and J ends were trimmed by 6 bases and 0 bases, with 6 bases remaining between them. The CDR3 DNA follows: TGCAGCGTGGCGAGCTCCTATAATTCACCCCTCCACTTT. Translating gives CSVASSYNSPLHF.

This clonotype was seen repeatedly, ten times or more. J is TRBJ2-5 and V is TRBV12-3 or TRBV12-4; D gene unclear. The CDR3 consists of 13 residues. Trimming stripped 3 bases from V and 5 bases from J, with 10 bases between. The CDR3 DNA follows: TGTGCCAGCAGTTTCTTAGGGTTGGAGACCCAGTACTTC. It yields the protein CASSFLGLETQYF.

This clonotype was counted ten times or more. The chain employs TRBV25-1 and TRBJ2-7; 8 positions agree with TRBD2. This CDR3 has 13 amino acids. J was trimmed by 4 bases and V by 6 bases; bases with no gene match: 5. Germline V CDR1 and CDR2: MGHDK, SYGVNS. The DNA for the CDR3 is TGTGCCAGCAGACCCCCGGGGGGGTACGAGCAGTACTTC. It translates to CASRPPGGYEQYF.

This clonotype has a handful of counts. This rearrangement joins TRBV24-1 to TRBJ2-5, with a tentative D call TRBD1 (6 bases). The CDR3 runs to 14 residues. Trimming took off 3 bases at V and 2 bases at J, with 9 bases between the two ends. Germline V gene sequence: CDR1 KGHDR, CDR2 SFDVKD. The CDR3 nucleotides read TGTGCCACCAGTGATCGGACAGAGCAAGAGACCCAGTACTTC. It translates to CATSDRTEQETQYF.

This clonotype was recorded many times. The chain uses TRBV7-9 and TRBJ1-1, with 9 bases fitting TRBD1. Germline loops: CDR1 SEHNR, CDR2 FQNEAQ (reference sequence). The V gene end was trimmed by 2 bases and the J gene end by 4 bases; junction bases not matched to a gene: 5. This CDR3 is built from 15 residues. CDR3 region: CASSLTDRGSTEAFF. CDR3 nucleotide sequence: TGTGCCAGCAGCTTAACAGACAGGGGGTCCACTGAAGCTTTCTTT.

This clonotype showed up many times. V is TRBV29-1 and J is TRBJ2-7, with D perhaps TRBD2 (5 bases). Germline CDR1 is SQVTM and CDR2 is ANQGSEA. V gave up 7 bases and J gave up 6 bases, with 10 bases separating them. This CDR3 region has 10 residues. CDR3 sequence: CSAGETEQYF. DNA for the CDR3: TGCAGCGCTGGGGAGACCGAGCAGTACTTC.

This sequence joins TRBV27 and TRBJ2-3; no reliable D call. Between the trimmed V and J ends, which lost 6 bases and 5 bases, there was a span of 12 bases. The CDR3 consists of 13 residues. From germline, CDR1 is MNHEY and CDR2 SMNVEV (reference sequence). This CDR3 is CASSDLIEDTQYF. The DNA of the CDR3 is TGTGCCAGCAGCGATTTAATTGAAGATACGCAGTATTTT.

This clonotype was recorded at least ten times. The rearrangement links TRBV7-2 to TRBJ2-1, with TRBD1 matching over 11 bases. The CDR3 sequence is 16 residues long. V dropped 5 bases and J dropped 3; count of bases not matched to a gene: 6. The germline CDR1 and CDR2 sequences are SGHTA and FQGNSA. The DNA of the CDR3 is TGTGCCAGCAGCCGGCTAGGGACAGGGGGCTACAATGAGCAGTTCTTC. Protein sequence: CASSRLGTGGYNEQFF.

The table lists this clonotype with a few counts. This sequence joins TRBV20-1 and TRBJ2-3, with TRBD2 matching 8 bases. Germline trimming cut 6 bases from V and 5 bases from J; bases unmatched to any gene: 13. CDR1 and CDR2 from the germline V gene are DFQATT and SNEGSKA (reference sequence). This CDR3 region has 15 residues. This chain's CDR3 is CSASRAGGRGDTQYF. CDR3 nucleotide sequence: TGCAGTGCGAGCAGGGCGGGGGGCCGTGGAGATACGCAGTATTTT.

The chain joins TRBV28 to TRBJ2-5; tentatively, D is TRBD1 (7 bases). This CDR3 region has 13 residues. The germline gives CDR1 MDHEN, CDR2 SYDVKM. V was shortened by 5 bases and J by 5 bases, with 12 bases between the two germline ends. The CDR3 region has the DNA TGTGCCAGCAGTGCGGGACAGTCTGAGACCCAGTACTTC. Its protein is CASSAGQSETQYF.

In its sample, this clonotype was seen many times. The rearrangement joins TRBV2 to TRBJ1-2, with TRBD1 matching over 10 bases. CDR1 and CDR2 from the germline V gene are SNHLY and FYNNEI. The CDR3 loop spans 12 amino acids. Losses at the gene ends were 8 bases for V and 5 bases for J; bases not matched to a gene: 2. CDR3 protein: CASGDRGYGYTF. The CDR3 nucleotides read TGTGCCAGCGGGGACAGGGGATATGGCTACACCTTC.

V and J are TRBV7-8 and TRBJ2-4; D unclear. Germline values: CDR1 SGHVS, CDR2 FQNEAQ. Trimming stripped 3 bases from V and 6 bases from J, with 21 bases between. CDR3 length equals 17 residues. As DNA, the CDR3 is TGTGCCAGCAGCTTCACCGAGACGTGGTTGAAGGGAAACATTCAGTACTTC. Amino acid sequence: CASSFTETWLKGNIQYF.

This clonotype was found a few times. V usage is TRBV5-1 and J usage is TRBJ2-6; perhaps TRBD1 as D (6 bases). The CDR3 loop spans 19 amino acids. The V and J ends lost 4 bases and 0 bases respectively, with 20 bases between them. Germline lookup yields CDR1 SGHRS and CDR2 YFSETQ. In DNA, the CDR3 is TGCGCCAGCAGCGGCAAAACAGGGATCCCACTCTCTGGGGCCAACGTCCTGACTTTC. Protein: CASSGKTGIPLSGANVLTF. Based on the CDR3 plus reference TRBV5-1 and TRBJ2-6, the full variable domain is KAGVTQTPRYLIKTRGQQVTLSCSPISGHRSVSWYQQTPGQGLQFLFEYFSETQRNKGNFPGRFSGRQFSNSRSEMNVSTLELGDSALYLCASSGKTGIPLSGANVLTFGAGSRLTVL.

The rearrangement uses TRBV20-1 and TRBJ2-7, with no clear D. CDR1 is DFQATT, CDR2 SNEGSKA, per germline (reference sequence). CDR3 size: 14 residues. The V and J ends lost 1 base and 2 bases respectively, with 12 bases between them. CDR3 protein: CSARVGSRAYEQYF. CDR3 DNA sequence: TGCAGTGCTAGAGTCGGATCAAGAGCCTACGAGCAGTACTTC.

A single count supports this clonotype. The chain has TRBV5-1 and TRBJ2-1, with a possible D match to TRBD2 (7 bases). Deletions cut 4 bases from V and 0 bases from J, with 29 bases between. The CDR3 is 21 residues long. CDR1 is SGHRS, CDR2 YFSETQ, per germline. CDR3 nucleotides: TGCGCCAGCAGCCATCCCCCGGGACTAACGGGGGGCCCGAGCTCCTACAATGAGCAGTTCTTC. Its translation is CASSHPPGLTGGPSSYNEQFF.